The 20 T cell receptor beta chains given below trace back to one sample, sequenced in a study of blood T cell repertoires in COVID-19. The method was immunoSEQ multiplex PCR; TCRdb's version includes in-frame clones alone and lacks a portion of them. The data show some 77,000 clones, with around four fifths seen just once and about 1.9% held by the top ten. Specimen: peripheral blood. Every receptor here comes from a woman in her sixties or seventies with acute or convalescent COVID-19.

The CDR3 DNA is TGTGCCAGCAGCCTCGGGGGGACAGGGGATGATGAGCAGTTCTTC. It yields the protein CASSLGGTGDDEQFF. This chain links TRBV28 with TRBJ2-1; 10 bases align to TRBD1. The ends lost 6 bases at V and 8 bases at J; junction bases unmatched: 10. Germline V gene lookup returns CDR1 MDHEN and CDR2 SYDVKM. The CDR3 spans 15 residues.

The chain carries TRBV6-5 and TRBJ1-5, with a possible D match to TRBD1 (6 bases). Per the germline V gene, CDR1 is MNHEY and CDR2 is SVGAGI. Trimming removed 4 bases at V and 1 base at J, with 8 bases between. The CDR3 has 14 amino acids. DNA of the CDR3: TGTGCCAGCAGTTCCGGACAGAGCAATCAGCCCCAGCATTTT. Translation gives CASSSGQSNQPQHF.

This clone was detected only a few times. The chain carries TRBV7-8 and TRBJ1-5, with 9 bases aligning to TRBD1. CDR1 SGHVS and CDR2 FQNEAQ come from the germline V gene. J gave up 4 bases and V 2 bases, and 6 bases lay outside the gene matches. This CDR3 is 16 amino acids long. CDR3 sequence (DNA): TGTGCCAGCAGCTTAAGCAACAGGGGGCTTAATCAGCCCCAGCATTTT. Translation gives CASSLSNRGLNQPQHF.

This clone was recorded only once. The chain recombines TRBV7-8 with TRBJ1-5; 8 nucleotides align to TRBD1. J gave up 4 bases and V 4 bases, and 3 bases lay outside the gene matches. Germline CDR1 and CDR2: SGHVS and FQNEAQ. This CDR3 has 14 residues. This CDR3 is CASSYDRGNQPQHF. The CDR3 DNA sequence: TGTGCCAGCAGCTACGACAGGGGTAATCAGCCCCAGCATTTT.

The chain has TRBV4-2 and TRBJ2-5; D is unresolved. The CDR3 is 13 amino acids. Germline values: CDR1 LGHNA, CDR2 YNFKEQ. V was cut by 1 base and J by 5 bases, with 8 bases left in between. CDR3 loop: CASSQAPEETQYF. DNA for the CDR3: TGTGCCAGCAGCCAAGCCCCCGAGGAGACCCAGTACTTC.

In the case of this clone: The conserved final phenylalanine or tryptophan is absent from the CDR3, which likely points to a read error. The DNA is left out, because the CDR3 cannot be placed on it with certainty; the CDR3 is given as TCRdb lists it. The chain uses TRBV19 and TRBJ2-3; the table's D call, TRBD1, was not checked against the DNA. Inclusive of both ends, the CDR3 amounts to 8 amino acids. The germline V gene encodes CDR1 LNHDA and CDR2 SQIVND (reference sequence). This CDR3 reads CASTRQLP.

This clone appeared once. J is TRBJ2-7 and V is TRBV2, with 7 bases that match TRBD1. V was pared by 4 bases and J by 2 bases, with 2 bases of the junction left unmatched. Germline values: CDR1 SNHLY, CDR2 FYNNEI. The CDR3 totals 13 residues. The CDR3 loop reads CASSVTGAYEQYF. CDR3 DNA sequence: TGTGCCAGCAGTGTAACAGGGGCCTACGAGCAGTACTTC.

The chain joins TRBV29-1 to TRBJ1-2, with 7 positions matching TRBD1. Germline V gene data show CDR1 as SQVTM and CDR2 as ANQGSEA. The ends lost 6 bases at V and 4 bases at J; junction bases unmatched: 8. This CDR3 comprises 13 residues. The CDR3 DNA reads TGCAGCGTCCTCATACAGGGGAGCTATGGCTACACCTTC. Protein product: CSVLIQGSYGYTF.

This clone was recorded only once. The V and J genes are TRBV7-3 and TRBJ2-1, with 7 bases that match TRBD2. The J segment lost 3 bases and the V segment lost 5 bases, leaving 7 bases of the junction unmatched. The CDR3 is 15 amino acids. Germline loops: CDR1 SGHTA, CDR2 FQGTGA. CDR3 protein: CASSPTGGLYNEQFF. CDR3 DNA sequence: TGTGCCAGCAGCCCTACGGGGGGTCTCTACAATGAGCAGTTCTTC.

This clone showed up just once. This sequence joins TRBV28 and TRBJ2-3; D gene unclear. The CDR3 extends over 14 amino acids. Trimming pared 1 base from V and 6 bases from J, leaving 11 bases between. Germline V gene data show CDR1 as MDHEN and CDR2 as SYDVKM. CDR3 residues: CASSLLASKDTQYF. CDR3 DNA: TGTGCCAGCAGTTTATTAGCTAGTAAGGATACGCAGTATTTT.

This clone appeared a single time. V and J are TRBV3-1 (or the pseudogene TRBV3-2) and TRBJ2-3; D perhaps matches TRBD2 (6 bases). The CDR3 is 17 amino acids. Per germline, CDR1 LGHDT and CDR2 YNNKEL (reference sequence). Trimming cost V 1 base and J 4 bases, with 18 bases left between them. The CDR3 is CASSQGKSGSSADTQYF. The CDR3 bases are TGTGCCAGCAGCCAAGGCAAATCCGGGAGCTCAGCAGATACGCAGTATTTT.

This clone occurred a few times. The V gene is TRBV4-2, the J gene TRBJ2-7; TRBD2 matches at 12 bases. CDR3 length equals 15 residues. V was pared by 4 bases and J by 5 bases, with 6 bases of the junction left unmatched. CDR1 and CDR2 (germline): LGHNA, YNFKEQ. The CDR3 is CASSPSGLAGNEQYF. CDR3 DNA: TGTGCCAGCAGCCCATCAGGACTAGCGGGGAACGAGCAGTACTTC.

The chain has TRBV2 and TRBJ2-7; 8 nucleotides match TRBD2. There are 16 residues in the CDR3. CDR1 SNHLY and CDR2 FYNNEI come from the germline V gene. V lost 1 base and J lost 3; bases outside the gene matches: 8. DNA for the CDR3: TGTGCCAGCAGTGAAGAGCGTCTAGCGGGTTACTACGAGCAGTACTTC. Its translation: CASSEERLAGYYEQYF.

The J gene is TRBJ2-7, the V gene TRBV5-1, with TRBD2 matching 12 bases. Germline V gene sequence: CDR1 SGHRS, CDR2 YFSETQ. V was pared by 0 bases and J by 2 bases, with 6 bases of the junction left unmatched. This CDR3 comprises 17 residues. This CDR3 reads CASSLDPSGGVAYEQYF. CDR3 sequence (DNA): TGCGCCAGCAGCTTGGATCCTAGCGGGGGGGTGGCCTACGAGCAGTACTTC.

The chain joins TRBV9 to TRBJ2-7, with 12 positions matching TRBD2. Germline V gene sequence: CDR1 SGDLS, CDR2 YYNGEE. The CDR3 runs to 17 residues. The V gene end was trimmed by 2 bases and the J gene end by 3 bases; junction bases not matched to a gene: 9. The CDR3 DNA reads TGTGCCAGCAGCGTCGGCCTAGCGGGGGGGGCCGGCTACGAGCAGTACTTC. This gives the protein CASSVGLAGGAGYEQYF.

This clone appeared a few times. The CDR3 coding sequence is TGTGCCAGCAGCCTAGGACAGGGGGCAGGCCAGCCCCAGCATTTT. Its translation is CASSLGQGAGQPQHF. The V and J genes are TRBV7-8 and TRBJ1-5; 11 nucleotides match TRBD1. This CDR3 is 15 amino acids long. V trimming: 5 bases; J trimming: 7 bases; junction bases outside the gene matches: 7. The germline V gene has CDR1 SGHVS and CDR2 FQNEAQ.

This chain uses TRBV11-2 with TRBJ2-7; D ambiguous. V lost 1 base, J lost 6 bases, and 10 bases lay in between. The germline gives CDR1 SGHAT, CDR2 FQNNGV. The CDR3 sequence is 13 residues long. The CDR3, as DNA: TGTGCCAGCAGCTTAGTAGAAGCCCTCGAGCAGTACTTC. Translated: CASSLVEALEQYF.

The J gene is TRBJ1-1, the V gene TRBV7-6; 9 bases are shared with TRBD1. V lost 5 bases, J lost 3 bases, and 4 bases stayed unmatched. The CDR3 sequence is 14 residues long. Per the germline V gene, CDR1 is SGHVS and CDR2 is FNYEAQ. The CDR3 nucleotides are TGTGCCAGCAGCCCCGGGACAGGGTACACTGAAGCTTTCTTT. It specifies CASSPGTGYTEAFF.

The V gene is TRBV5-4, the J gene TRBJ2-2; 9 positions agree with TRBD1. The CDR3 totals 16 residues. V trimming: 3 bases; J trimming: 6 bases; junction bases outside the gene matches: 9. Germline V CDR1 and CDR2: SGHNT, YYREEE (reference sequence). CDR3 residues: CASSSPLGQGPGELFF. DNA for the CDR3: TGTGCCAGCAGCTCCCCCCTGGGACAGGGTCCCGGGGAGCTGTTTTTT.

The chain recombines TRBV6-5 with TRBJ2-7, with 8 bases aligning to TRBD1. V was pared by 4 bases and J by 2 bases, with 1 base of the junction left unmatched. CDR3 size: 13 residues. CDR1 MNHEY and CDR2 SVGAGI come from the germline V gene. CDR3 region: CASSWGQAYEQYF. DNA of the CDR3: TGTGCCAGCAGTTGGGGACAGGCCTACGAGCAGTACTTC.